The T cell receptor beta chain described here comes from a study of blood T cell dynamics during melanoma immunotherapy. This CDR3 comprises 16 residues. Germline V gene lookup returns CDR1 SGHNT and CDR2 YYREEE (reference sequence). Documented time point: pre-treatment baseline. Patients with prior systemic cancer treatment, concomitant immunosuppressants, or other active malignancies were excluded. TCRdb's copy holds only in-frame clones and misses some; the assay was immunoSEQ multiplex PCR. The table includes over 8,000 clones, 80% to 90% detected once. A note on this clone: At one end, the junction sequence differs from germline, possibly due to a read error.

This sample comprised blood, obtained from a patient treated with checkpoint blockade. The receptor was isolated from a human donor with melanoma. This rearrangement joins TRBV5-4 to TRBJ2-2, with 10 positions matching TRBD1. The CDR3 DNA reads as TGTGCCAGCAGCCATCCGGGACAGGGGAACCCCGGGGAGCTGTTTTTT. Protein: CASSHPGQGNPGELFF.